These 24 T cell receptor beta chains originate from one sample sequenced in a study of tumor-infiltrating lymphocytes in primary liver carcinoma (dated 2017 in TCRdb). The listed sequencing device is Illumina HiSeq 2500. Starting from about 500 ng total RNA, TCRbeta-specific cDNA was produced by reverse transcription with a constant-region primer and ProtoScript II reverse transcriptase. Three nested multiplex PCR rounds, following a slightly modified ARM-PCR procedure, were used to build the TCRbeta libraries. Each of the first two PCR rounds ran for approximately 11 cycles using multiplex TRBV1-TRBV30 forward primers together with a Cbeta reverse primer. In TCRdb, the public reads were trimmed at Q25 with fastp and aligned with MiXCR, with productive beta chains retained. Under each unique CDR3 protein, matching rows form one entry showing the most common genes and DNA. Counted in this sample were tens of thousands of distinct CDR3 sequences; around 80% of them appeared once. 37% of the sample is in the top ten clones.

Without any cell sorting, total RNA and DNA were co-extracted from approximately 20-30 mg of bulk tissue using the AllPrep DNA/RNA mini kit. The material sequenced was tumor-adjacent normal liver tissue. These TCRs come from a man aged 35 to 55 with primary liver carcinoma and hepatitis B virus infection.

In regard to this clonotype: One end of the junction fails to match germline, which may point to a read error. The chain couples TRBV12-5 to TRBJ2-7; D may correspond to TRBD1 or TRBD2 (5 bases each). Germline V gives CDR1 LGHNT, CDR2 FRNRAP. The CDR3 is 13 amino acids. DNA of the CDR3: TGTGCCAATGAAGGGACCGGTTCCTATGAGCAGTACTTC. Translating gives CANEGTGSYEQYF.

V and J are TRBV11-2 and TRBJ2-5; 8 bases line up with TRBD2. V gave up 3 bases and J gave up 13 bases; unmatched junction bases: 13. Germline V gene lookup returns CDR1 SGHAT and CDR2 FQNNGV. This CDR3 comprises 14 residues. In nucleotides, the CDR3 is TGTGCCAGCAGCTTCAGCGGGAGACAAGAGGCCCTGTACTTC. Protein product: CASSFSGRQEALYF.

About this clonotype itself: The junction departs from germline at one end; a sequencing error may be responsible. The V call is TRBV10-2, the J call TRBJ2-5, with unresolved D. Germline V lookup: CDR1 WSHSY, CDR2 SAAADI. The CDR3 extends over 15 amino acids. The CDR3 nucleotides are TGCGGCAGCACACTCAGGCCTGCGATAAAAGAGACCCAGTACTTT. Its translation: CGSTLRPAIKETQYF.

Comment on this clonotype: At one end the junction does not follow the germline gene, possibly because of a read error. CDR3 bases: TGTGCCAGCGGCTTGGCGGGTACCGGGGAGCTGTTTTTT. Translating it yields CASGLAGTGELFF. The V gene is TRBV5-4, the J gene TRBJ2-2, with a weak D call TRBD2 (5 bases). The CDR3 runs to 13 residues. CDR1 and CDR2 (germline): SGHNT, YYREEE (reference sequence).

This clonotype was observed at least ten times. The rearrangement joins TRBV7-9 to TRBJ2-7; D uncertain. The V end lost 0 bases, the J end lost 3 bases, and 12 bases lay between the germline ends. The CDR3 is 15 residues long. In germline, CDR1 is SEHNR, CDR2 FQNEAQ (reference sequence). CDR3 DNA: TGTGCCAGCAGCTTAGCGAGAAATTTTGTCTACGAGCAGTACTTC. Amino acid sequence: CASSLARNFVYEQYF.

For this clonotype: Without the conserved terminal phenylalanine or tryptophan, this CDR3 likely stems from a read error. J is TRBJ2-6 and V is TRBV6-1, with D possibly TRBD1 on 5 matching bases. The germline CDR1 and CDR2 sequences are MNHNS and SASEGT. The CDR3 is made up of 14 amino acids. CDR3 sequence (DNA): TGTGCCAGCAGTGAGAGCTCTGGGGCCACCGTCCTGACTCTC. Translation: CASSESSGATVLTL.

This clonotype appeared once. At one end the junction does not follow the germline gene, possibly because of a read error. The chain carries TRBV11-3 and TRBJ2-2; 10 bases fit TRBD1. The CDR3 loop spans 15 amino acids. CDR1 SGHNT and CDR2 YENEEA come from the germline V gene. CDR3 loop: CVSSLATGGIEELYF. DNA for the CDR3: TGTGTCAGCAGCTTAGCGACAGGGGGCATCGAGGAGCTGTATTTT.

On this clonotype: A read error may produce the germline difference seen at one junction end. Here the CDR3 reads CASLRGRVHSGANVLTF. The CDR3 DNA follows: TGTGCCAGCCTGAGGGGCAGGGTACACTCTGGGGCCAATGTCCTGACTTTC. This chain links TRBV6-2 or TRBV6-3 with TRBJ2-6, with D perhaps being TRBD1 or TRBD2 (5 bases each). The germline CDR1 and CDR2 sequences are MNHEY and SVGEGT. CDR3 length: 17 residues.

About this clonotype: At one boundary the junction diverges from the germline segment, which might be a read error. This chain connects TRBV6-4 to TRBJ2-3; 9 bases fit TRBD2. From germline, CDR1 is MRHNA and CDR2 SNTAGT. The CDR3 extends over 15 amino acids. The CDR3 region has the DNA TGTGCCAGCAGCAGAATAGCGGGAGAAACAGATATGCAGTATTTT. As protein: CASSRIAGETDMQYF.

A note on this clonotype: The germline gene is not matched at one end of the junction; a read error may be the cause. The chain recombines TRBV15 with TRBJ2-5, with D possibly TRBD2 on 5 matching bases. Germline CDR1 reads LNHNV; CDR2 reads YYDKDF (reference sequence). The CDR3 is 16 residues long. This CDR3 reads CATSSDDGGLQETQYF. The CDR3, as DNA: TGTGCCACCAGCAGCGATGACGGAGGACTCCAAGAGACTCAGTACTTC.

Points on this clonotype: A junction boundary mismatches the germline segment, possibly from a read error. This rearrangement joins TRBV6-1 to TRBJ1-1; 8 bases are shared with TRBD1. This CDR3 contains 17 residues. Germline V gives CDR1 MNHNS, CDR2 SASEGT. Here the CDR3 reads CASSEGEEQGANAEACF. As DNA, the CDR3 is TGTGCCAGCAGTGAAGGTGAAGAGCAGGGGGCTAACGCTGAAGCTTGCTTT.

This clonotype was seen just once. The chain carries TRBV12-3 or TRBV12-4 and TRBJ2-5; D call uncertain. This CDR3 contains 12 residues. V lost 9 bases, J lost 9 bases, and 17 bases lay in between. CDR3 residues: CASTLEMKAQYF. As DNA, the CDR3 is TGTGCCAGTACCCTGGAGATGAAGGCCCAGTACTTC.

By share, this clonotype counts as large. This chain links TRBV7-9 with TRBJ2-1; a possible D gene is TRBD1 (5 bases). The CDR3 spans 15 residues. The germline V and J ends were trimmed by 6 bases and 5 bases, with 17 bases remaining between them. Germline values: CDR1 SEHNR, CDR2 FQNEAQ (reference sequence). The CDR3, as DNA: TGTGCCAGCAGTGACAGTTTATCCGAAAACAATGAGCAGTTCTTC. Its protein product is CASSDSLSENNEQFF.

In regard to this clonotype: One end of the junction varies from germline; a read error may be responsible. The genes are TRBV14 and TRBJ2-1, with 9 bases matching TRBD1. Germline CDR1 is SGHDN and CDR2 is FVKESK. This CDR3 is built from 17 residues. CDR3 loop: CASSQEGQGTGYDEHFF. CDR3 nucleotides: TGTGCCAGCAGTCAAGAGGGTCAGGGGACAGGGTACGATGAGCATTTCTTC.

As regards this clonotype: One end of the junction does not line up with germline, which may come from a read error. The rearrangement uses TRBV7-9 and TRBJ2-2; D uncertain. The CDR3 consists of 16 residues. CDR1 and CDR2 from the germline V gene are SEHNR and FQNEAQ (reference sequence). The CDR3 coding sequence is TGTGCCAGAAGCTTAGTTCTTCAGGATTGGACCGGGGAGCTGTTTTTT. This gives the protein CARSLVLQDWTGELFF.

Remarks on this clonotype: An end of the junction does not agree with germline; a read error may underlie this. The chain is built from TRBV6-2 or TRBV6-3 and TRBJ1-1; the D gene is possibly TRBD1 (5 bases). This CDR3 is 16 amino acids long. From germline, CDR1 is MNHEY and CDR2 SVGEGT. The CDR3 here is CASGYSPFRVGAEAFF. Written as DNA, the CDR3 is TGTGCCAGCGGTTACTCACCTTTCAGGGTGGGGGCTGAAGCTTTCTTT.

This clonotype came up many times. The CDR3 nucleotides read TGTGCCACCAGTGATCCCGGGACAAAAGAGACCCAGTACTTC. It translates to CATSDPGTKETQYF. This chain connects TRBV24-1 to TRBJ2-5, with D tentatively TRBD1 (6 bases). Germline CDR1 KGHDR, CDR2 SFDVKD. The CDR3 spans 14 residues. V shed 3 bases and J shed 3 bases, with 10 bases lying between them.

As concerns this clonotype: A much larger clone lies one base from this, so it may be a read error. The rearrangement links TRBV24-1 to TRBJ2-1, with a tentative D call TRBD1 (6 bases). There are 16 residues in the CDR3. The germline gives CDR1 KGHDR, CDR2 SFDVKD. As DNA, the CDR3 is TGTGCCACCAGTGACCCCAGGGGAAGCTCCTACGATGAGCAGTTCTTC. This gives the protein CATSDPRGSSYDEQFF.

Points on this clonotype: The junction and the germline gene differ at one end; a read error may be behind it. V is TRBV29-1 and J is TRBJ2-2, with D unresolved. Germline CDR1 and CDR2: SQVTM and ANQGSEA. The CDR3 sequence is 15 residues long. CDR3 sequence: CSVVVGIVSTGELFF. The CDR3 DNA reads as TGCAGTGTTGTAGTTGGAATCGTGAGCACCGGGGAGCTGTTTTTT.

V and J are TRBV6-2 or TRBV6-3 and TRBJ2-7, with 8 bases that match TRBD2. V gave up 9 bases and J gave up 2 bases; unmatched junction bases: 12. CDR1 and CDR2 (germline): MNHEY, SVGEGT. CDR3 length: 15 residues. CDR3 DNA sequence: TGTGCCAGTAGCCTTGGGGTAGCGGGGCCCTACGAGCAGTACTTC. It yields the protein CASSLGVAGPYEQYF.

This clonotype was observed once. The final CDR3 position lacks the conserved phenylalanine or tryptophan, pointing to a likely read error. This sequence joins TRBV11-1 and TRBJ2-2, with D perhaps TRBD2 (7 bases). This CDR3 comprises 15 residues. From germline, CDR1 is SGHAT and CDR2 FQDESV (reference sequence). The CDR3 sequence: CASSPSGGAPGELFS. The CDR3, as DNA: TGTGCTAGCAGTCCCTCGGGGGGCGCACCCGGGGAGCTGTTTTCT.

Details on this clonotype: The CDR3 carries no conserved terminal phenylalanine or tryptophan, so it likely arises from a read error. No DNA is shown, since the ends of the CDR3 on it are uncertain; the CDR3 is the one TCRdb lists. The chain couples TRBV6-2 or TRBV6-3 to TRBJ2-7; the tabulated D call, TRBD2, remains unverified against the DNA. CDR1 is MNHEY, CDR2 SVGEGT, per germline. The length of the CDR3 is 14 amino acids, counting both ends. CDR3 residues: CASKGTSEAYEQYY.

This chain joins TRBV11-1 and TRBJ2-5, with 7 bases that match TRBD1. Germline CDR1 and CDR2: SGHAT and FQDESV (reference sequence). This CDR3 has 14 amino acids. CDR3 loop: CANSIHRGQETQYF. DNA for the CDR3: TGTGCTAACAGCATACACAGGGGCCAAGAGACCCAGTACTTC.

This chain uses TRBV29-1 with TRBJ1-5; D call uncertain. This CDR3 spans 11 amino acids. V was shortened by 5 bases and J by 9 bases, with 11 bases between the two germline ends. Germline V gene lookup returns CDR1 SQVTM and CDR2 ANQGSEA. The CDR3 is CSVKGPGPQHF. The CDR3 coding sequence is TGCAGCGTTAAAGGCCCGGGGCCCCAGCATTTT. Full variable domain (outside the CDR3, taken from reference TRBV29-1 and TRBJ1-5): SAVISQKPSRDICQRGTSLTIQCQVDSQVTMMFWYRQQPGQSLTLIATANQGSEATYESGFVIDKFPISRPNLTFSTLTVSNMSPEDSSIYLCSVKGPGPQHFGDGTRLSIL.